Shown below are 5 T cell receptor beta chains from a single sample sequenced in a study of cytomegalovirus exposure and HLA in healthy donors (dated by TCRdb to 2017 to 2019). Library preparation was by the immunoSEQ multiplex PCR assay. The multiplex PCR relied on a mix of 60 forward primers for TCR Vbeta segments and 13 reverse primers for TCR Jbeta segments. This immuneACCESS table, as held by TCRdb, lists in-frame sequences with V and J called but not all clones. Of the missing ones, under half trace to an unresolved V gene in checked studies; the others have no known cause. Here the sample has about 160,000 clones; roughly 80% occur a single time. The ten largest clones represent about 7% of the sample. Specimen: PBMCs. The receptors here all came from a woman in her twenties or thirties in good health and CMV-seropositive.

The CDR3 loop is CASSYLRGHQPQHF. The CDR3 bases are TGTGCCAGCAGTTACCTTAGGGGCCATCAGCCCCAGCATTTT. The chain combines TRBV6-5 with TRBJ1-5, with TRBD1 as a possible D gene (5 bases). Germline CDR1 MNHEY, CDR2 SVGAGI. The CDR3 is 14 amino acids. V gave up 2 bases and J gave up 5 bases, with 10 bases separating them.

V gene TRBV11-2 combines with J gene TRBJ2-7, with TRBD1 matching 9 bases. Germline V gives CDR1 SGHAT, CDR2 FQNNGV. Losses at the gene ends were 5 bases for V and 3 bases for J; bases not matched to a gene: 5. This CDR3 has 14 residues. This CDR3 reads CASSRLGQGYEQYF. For the CDR3, the DNA is TGTGCCAGCAGCCGCCTGGGACAGGGCTACGAGCAGTACTTC.

The chain uses TRBV6-5 and TRBJ1-1, with 7 bases aligning to TRBD1. CDR3 size: 13 residues. Germline CDR1 is MNHEY and CDR2 is SVGAGI. Trimming removed 5 bases from V and 5 bases from J; junction bases left unmatched: 5. The DNA of the CDR3 is TGTGCCAGCAGTCAACAGGGGCGGACTGAAGCTTTCTTT. It translates to CASSQQGRTEAFF.

The CDR3 DNA follows: TGTGCCAGCAGTCGCGACAAAAACTATGGCTACACCTTC. Translated: CASSRDKNYGYTF. The chain employs TRBV6-5 and TRBJ1-2; D call uncertain. Germline lookup yields CDR1 MNHEY and CDR2 SVGAGI. This CDR3 spans 13 amino acids. V was shortened by 5 bases and J by 2 bases, with 9 bases between the two germline ends.

The chain links TRBV12-5 to TRBJ1-1; 8 nucleotides match TRBD1. This CDR3 spans 14 amino acids. Trimming cost V 7 bases and J 4 bases; bases outside gene matches: 8. The germline V gene has CDR1 LGHNT and CDR2 FRNRAP. CDR3 loop: CASVGQGSSTEAFF. As DNA, the CDR3 is TGTGCTAGTGTCGGACAGGGTTCGAGCACTGAAGCTTTCTTT.